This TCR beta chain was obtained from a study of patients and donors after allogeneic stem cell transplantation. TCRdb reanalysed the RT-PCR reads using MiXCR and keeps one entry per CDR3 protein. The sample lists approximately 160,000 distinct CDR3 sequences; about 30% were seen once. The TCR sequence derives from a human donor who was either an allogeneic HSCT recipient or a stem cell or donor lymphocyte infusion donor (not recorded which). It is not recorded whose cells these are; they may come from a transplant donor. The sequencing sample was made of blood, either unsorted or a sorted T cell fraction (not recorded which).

The CDR3 DNA follows: TGTGCCACCAGCAGTGCATCAGGGGCGCAAAACATTCAGTACTTC. Residues: CATSSASGAQNIQYF. The chain uses TRBV15 and TRBJ2-4, with D maybe TRBD1 (6 bases). This CDR3 region has 15 residues. Germline CDR1 reads LNHNV; CDR2 reads YYDKDF (reference sequence). The ends were cut back, 3 bases at V and 5 bases at J, with 14 bases in the middle.